The T cell receptor beta chain described here comes from a study of T-cell memory formation after mild COVID-19. Trimming took 0 bases from V and 2 from J, leaving 5 bases between them. The CDR3 has 13 amino acids. From germline, CDR1 is SGHDT and CDR2 YYEEEE. TCRdb used MiXCR to reprocess the 5' RACE reads, holding one entry per CDR3 protein. The data hold hundreds of thousands of distinct CDR3 sequences, with 20% to 30% observed a single time. The sample consisted of PBMCs or a T cell subset sorted from them (not recorded which). The rearrangement joins TRBV5-6 to TRBJ2-5; D not certain. This TCR was sampled from an adult woman who had mild COVID-19 (a few samples of this study predate the infection). Cell type and time point are not known. This chain's CDR3 is CASSLDLQETQYF. The CDR3 coding sequence is TGTGCCAGCAGCTTGGACTTACAAGAGACCCAGTACTTC. Based on the CDR3 plus reference TRBV5-6 and TRBJ2-5, the full variable domain is DAGVTQSPTHLIKTRGQQVTLRCSPKSGHDTVSWYQQALGQGPQFIFQYYEEEERQRGNFPDRFSGHQFPNYSSELNVNALLLGDSALYLCASSLDLQETQYFGPGTRLLVL.